The TCR beta chain under discussion was sequenced for a study of T cells after yellow fever vaccination. A word on this clonotype: Its cognate antigen is unknown.

Germline V gives CDR1 SGHRS, CDR2 YFSETQ. V lost 0 bases, J lost 2 bases, and 5 bases stayed unmatched. The CDR3 has 16 amino acids. TCRdb called the 5' RACE reads again in MiXCR, with one record for every CDR3 protein. The table includes about 330,000 distinct CDR3 sequences, 7% to 9% detected once. The study's findings and limits: Most primary-vaccination clones reappeared after the booster (about 97% CD4, roughly 90% CD8).

The receptor was isolated from a man aged 18 to 30 who received the YFV17D yellow fever vaccine. Sequences were derived from PBMCs, sampled around 45 days after the first yellow fever vaccination. This chain uses TRBV5-1 with TRBJ2-3, with 8 nucleotides matching TRBD1. The CDR3 region is CASSLAQGAPTDTQYF. In DNA, the CDR3 is TGCGCCAGCAGCTTGGCGCAGGGGGCCCCCACAGATACGCAGTATTTT.